The present TCR beta chain was sequenced within a study of cytomegalovirus exposure and HLA in healthy donors. The donors were in the roughly 130-subject validation cohort, distinct from the roughly 670-subject first cohort. The J segment lost 2 bases and the V segment lost 5 bases, leaving 12 bases of the junction unmatched. This CDR3 spans 17 amino acids. Germline V gene data show CDR1 as SEHNR and CDR2 as FQNEAQ (reference sequence). Profiling relied on immunoSEQ multiplex PCR, and the TCRdb table lists in-frame clones only, not all of them. The data show roughly 350,000 clones, with around 86% seen just once and around 0.84% held by the top ten. Study conclusions and caveats: Cytomegalovirus status was reportedly diagnosed by the classifier with high sensitivity and specificity. Altogether, 150 to 200 TCR beta chains were recorded as cytomegalovirus-associated. CMV antigen specificity was confirmed in vitro for three CMV-associated chains.

This clone appeared many times. Antigen: not known. Sequencing was done on a sample of PBMCs. This clonotype was sampled from a woman aged 18-29 years in good health and CMV-seronegative. The chain joins TRBV7-9 to TRBJ2-4, with 7 bases fitting TRBD1. The CDR3 nucleotides are TGTGCCAGCAGCCCTAGTCTAGGGGGCGCGACCAAAAACATTCAGTACTTC. This translates into CASSPSLGGATKNIQYF.